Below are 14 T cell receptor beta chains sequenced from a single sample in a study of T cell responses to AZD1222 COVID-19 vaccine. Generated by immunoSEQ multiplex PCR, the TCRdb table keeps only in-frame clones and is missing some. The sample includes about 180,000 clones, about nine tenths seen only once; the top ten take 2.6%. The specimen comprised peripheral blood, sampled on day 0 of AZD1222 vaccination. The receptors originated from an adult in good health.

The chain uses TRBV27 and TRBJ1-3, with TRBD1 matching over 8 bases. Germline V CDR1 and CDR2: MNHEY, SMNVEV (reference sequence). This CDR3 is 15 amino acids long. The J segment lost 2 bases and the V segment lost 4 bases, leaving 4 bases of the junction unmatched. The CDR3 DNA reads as TGTGCCAGCAGTTCGGACAGGGAAACTGGAAACACCATATATTTT. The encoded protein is CASSSDRETGNTIYF.

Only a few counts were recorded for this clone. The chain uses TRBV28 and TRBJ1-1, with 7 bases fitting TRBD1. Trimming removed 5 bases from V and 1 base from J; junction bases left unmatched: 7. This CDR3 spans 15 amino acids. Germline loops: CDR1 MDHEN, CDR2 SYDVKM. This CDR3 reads CASSQGGLGNTEAFF. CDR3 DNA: TGTGCCAGCAGTCAAGGGGGCCTTGGGAACACTGAAGCTTTCTTT.

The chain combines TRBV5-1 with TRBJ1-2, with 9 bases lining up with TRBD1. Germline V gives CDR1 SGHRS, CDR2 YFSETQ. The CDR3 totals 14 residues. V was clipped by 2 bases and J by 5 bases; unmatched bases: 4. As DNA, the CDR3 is TGCGCCAGCAGCTTCGGGGACAGGGATTATGGCTACACCTTC. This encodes CASSFGDRDYGYTF.

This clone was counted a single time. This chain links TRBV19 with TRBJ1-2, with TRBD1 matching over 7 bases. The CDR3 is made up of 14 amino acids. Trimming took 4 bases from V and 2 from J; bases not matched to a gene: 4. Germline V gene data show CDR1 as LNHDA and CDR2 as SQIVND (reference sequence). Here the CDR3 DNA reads TGTGCCAGTAGTACACGACAGGGAAACTATGGCTACACCTTC. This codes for CASSTRQGNYGYTF.

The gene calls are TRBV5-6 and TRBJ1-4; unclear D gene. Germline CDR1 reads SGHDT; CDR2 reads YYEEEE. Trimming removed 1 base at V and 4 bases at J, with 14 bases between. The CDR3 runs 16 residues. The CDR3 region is CASSLRAGSSNEKLFF. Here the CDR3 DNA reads TGTGCCAGCAGCTTGCGTGCGGGGAGTAGTAATGAAAAACTGTTTTTT.

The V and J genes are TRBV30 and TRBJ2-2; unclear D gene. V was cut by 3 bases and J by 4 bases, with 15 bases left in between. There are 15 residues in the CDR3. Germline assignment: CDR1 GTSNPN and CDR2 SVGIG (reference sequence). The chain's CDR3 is CAWRISGIFTGELFF. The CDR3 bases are TGTGCCTGGAGAATATCGGGTATATTCACCGGGGAGCTGTTTTTT.

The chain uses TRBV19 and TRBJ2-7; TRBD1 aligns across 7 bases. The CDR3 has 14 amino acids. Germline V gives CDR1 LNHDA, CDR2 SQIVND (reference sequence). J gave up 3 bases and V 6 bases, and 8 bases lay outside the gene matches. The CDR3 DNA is TGTGCCAGTAGCCTCTCGGGACAGAACTACGAGCAGTACTTC. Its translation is CASSLSGQNYEQYF.

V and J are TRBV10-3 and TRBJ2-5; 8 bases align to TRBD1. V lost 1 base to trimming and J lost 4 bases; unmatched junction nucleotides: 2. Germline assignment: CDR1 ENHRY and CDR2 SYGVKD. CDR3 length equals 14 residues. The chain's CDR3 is CAISEFTGGETQYF. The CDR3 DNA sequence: TGTGCCATCAGTGAGTTTACAGGGGGAGAGACCCAGTACTTC.

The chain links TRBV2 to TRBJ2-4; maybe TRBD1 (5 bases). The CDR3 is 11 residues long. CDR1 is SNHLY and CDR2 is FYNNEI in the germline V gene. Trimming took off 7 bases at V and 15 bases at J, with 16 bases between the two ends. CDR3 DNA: TGTGCCAGCAAAGTACAGGAATTTCTGTACTTC. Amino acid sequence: CASKVQEFLYF.

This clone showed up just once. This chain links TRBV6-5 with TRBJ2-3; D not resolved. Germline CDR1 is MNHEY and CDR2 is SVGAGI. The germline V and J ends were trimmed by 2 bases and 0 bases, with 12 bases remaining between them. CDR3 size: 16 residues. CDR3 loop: CASSYRPWSSTDTQYF. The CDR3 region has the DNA TGTGCCAGCAGTTACAGGCCGTGGTCTAGCACAGATACGCAGTATTTT.

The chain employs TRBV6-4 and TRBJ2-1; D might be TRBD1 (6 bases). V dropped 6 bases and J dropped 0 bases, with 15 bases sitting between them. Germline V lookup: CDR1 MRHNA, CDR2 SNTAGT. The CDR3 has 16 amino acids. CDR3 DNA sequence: TGTGCCAGCAGCTTACAGGGAATGAGCTCCTACAATGAGCAGTTCTTC. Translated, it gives CASSLQGMSSYNEQFF.

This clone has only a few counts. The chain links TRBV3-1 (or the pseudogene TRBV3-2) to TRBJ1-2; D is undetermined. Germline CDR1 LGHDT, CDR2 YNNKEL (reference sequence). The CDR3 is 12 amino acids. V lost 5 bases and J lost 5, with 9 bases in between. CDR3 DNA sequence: TGTGCCAGCAGCGTACGAGATTATGGCTACACCTTC. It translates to CASSVRDYGYTF.

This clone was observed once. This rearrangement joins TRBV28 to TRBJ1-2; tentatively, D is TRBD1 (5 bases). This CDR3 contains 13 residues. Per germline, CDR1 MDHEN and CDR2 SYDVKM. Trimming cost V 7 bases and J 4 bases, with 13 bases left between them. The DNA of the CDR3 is TGTGCCAGCAATTGGGGAGGGGTCTATGGCTACACCTTC. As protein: CASNWGGVYGYTF.

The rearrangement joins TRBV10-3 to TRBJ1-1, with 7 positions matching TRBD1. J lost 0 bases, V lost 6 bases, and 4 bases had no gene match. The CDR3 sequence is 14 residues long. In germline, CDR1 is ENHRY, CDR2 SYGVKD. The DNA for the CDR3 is TGTGCCATCAGGGAGACAGGGTTGAACACTGAAGCTTTCTTT. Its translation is CAIRETGLNTEAFF.